This entry lists 9 T cell receptor beta chains sequenced from one sample in a study of PD-1 blockade in classical Hodgkin lymphoma. Time point here: cycle 4 day 1 (C4D1), after five to seven weeks of nivolumab. In every patient, relapse followed autologous stem cell transplantation, while exposure to brentuximab vedotin differed. Starting with thawed PBMCs, CD4+ T cells were purified by magnetic negative selection. The assay was immunoSEQ multiplex PCR, and TCRdb's table has in-frame clones only and misses some. The repertoire holds tens of thousands of clones, with about 72% as singletons. The input for sequencing was CD4+ T cells from blood, taken before the fourth cycle of nivolumab. The receptors were sampled from a human donor with classical Hodgkin lymphoma.

This chain connects TRBV5-6 to TRBJ1-2; D remains unclear. Germline V gene data show CDR1 as SGHDT and CDR2 as YYEEEE. V was cut by 1 base and J by 4 bases, with 14 bases left in between. The CDR3 is made up of 15 amino acids. The CDR3 loop is CASSLLLVTGYGYTF. DNA for the CDR3: TGTGCCAGCAGCTTGTTACTCGTGACGGGCTATGGCTACACCTTC.

V is TRBV5-8 and J is TRBJ2-7, with D possibly matching TRBD2 (5 bases). Deletions cut 6 bases from V and 3 bases from J, with 10 bases between. The CDR3 is made up of 12 amino acids. The V gene's germline CDR1 is SGHTS and CDR2 YDEGEE. The CDR3 region is CASTRLYYEQYF. CDR3 DNA sequence: TGTGCCAGCACCCGACTATACTACGAGCAGTACTTC.

There are a few counts of this clone. The genes are TRBV5-4 and TRBJ2-5, with 11 bases aligning to TRBD2. Germline-derived CDR1 and CDR2 are SGHNT and YYREEE (reference sequence). The CDR3 is 13 residues long. V shed 5 bases, J shed 3 bases, and the junction held 0 bases outside the gene matches. CDR3 loop: CASRLAGEETQYF. The CDR3 DNA follows: TGTGCCAGCAGACTAGCGGGGGAAGAGACCCAGTACTTC.

V and J are TRBV19 and TRBJ2-2; a possible D gene is TRBD2 (5 bases). The CDR3 length is 14 residues. V dropped 11 bases and J dropped 7 bases, with 20 bases sitting between them. The germline V gene encodes CDR1 LNHDA and CDR2 SQIVND (reference sequence). CDR3 sequence reads: CASSVGVRGGELFF. CDR3 coding DNA: TGTGCCTCCTCGGTGGGCGTACGGGGCGGGGAGCTGTTTTTT. The variable domain in full, with the rest retrieved from reference TRBV19 and TRBJ2-2, is DGGITQSPKYLFRKEGQNVTLSCEQNLNHDAMYWYRQDPGQGLRLIYYSQIVNDFQKGDIAEGYSVSREKKESFPLTVTSAQKNPTAFYLCASSVGVRGGELFFGEGSRLTVL.

The chain is built from TRBV6-5 and TRBJ2-5, with TRBD1 matching 10 bases. This CDR3 spans 15 amino acids. Trimming removed 1 base from V and 2 bases from J; junction bases left unmatched: 1. Germline assignment: CDR1 MNHEY and CDR2 SVGAGI. CDR3 sequence: CASSYWTGGQETQYF. The CDR3 nucleotides read TGTGCCAGCAGTTACTGGACAGGGGGGCAAGAGACCCAGTACTTC.

This clone was found once. V gene TRBV19 combines with J gene TRBJ2-1, with TRBD2 matching over 9 bases. V was clipped by 7 bases and J by 5 bases; unmatched bases: 18. There are 18 residues in the CDR3. Germline V gives CDR1 LNHDA, CDR2 SQIVND (reference sequence). The CDR3: CASTRRGRGGSGDNEQFF. The CDR3 bases are TGTGCCAGTACCCGCCGGGGGCGGGGGGGCAGTGGTGACAATGAGCAGTTCTTC.

This clone was recorded once. The chain carries TRBV5-6 and TRBJ2-7; either TRBD1 or TRBD2 may supply D (5 bases each). Trimming took off 3 bases at V and 7 bases at J, with 17 bases between the two ends. Germline CDR1 is SGHDT and CDR2 is YYEEEE. CDR3 length: 14 amino acids. The CDR3 sequence: CASSWPGPAREQYF. The CDR3 DNA reads TGTGCCAGCAGCTGGCCGGGACCCGCTCGGGAGCAGTACTTC.

V gene TRBV19 combines with J gene TRBJ2-3; 8 positions match TRBD1. The V and J ends lost 3 bases and 2 bases, in that order; junction bases with no gene match: 7. The V gene's germline CDR1 is LNHDA and CDR2 SQIVND (reference sequence). This CDR3 contains 16 residues. The CDR3 region has the DNA TGTGCCAGTAGTATGACCCGGACAGGGTACACAGATACGCAGTATTTT. This encodes CASSMTRTGYTDTQYF.

The chain carries TRBV20-1 and TRBJ2-7; D gene unclear. The CDR3 has 11 amino acids. Germline V gene data show CDR1 as DFQATT and CDR2 as SNEGSKA (reference sequence). V was trimmed by 0 bases and J by 4 bases, leaving 4 bases between them. CDR3 sequence reads: CSARDLYEQYF. The CDR3 nucleotides read TGCAGTGCTAGAGATTTGTACGAGCAGTACTTC.